These 14 T cell receptor beta chains were sequenced from one sample in a study of cytomegalovirus exposure and HLA in healthy donors. In the PCR, 60 Vbeta and 13 Jbeta primers were used. Sequencing was performed with immunoSEQ multiplex PCR; in TCRdb, only in-frame clones are kept and a portion is missing. The table has roughly 200,000 clones, around 80% seen once. Sample: PBMCs. All receptors derive from a woman aged 55-69 years in good health and CMV-seropositive.

This chain uses TRBV2 with TRBJ2-5, with TRBD2 matching over 9 bases. Germline CDR1 SNHLY, CDR2 FYNNEI. J lost 5 bases, V lost 3 bases, and 7 bases had no gene match. The CDR3 is 15 residues long. This CDR3 is CASSDTAGGRETQYF. Here the CDR3 DNA reads TGTGCCAGCAGTGATACAGCGGGAGGAAGGGAGACCCAGTACTTC.

The chain uses TRBV28 and TRBJ2-1; 13 bases match TRBD2. From germline, CDR1 is MDHEN and CDR2 SYDVKM. CDR3 size: 16 residues. The V segment lost 2 bases and the J segment 6 bases; nucleotides outside the gene matches: 4. CDR3 sequence: CASSLRLAGGGNEQFF. DNA for the CDR3: TGTGCCAGCAGTTTACGACTAGCGGGAGGTGGCAATGAGCAGTTCTTC.

Only a few counts were recorded for this clone. At one boundary the junction diverges from the germline segment, which might be a read error. The chain combines TRBV10-3 with TRBJ1-5; D not resolved. The V gene's germline CDR1 is ENHRY and CDR2 SYGVKD. CDR3 length: 16 amino acids. CDR3 loop: CAISEHRGVSHQPQHF. CDR3 DNA: TGTGCCATCAGTGAGCACCGGGGTGTTAGCCATCAGCCCCAGCATTTT.

A few counts support this clone. CDR3 sequence (DNA): TGTGCCAGCAGCCCCGACAGGGATGAAGCTTTCTTT. This encodes CASSPDRDEAFF. The V gene is TRBV11-1, the J gene TRBJ1-1, with 7 bases aligning to TRBD1. The CDR3 loop spans 12 amino acids. Germline V lookup: CDR1 SGHAT, CDR2 FQDESV (reference sequence). The V gene end was trimmed by 5 bases and the J gene end by 7 bases; junction bases not matched to a gene: 4. Full variable domain (outside the CDR3, taken from reference TRBV11-1 and TRBJ1-1): EAEVAQSPRYKITEKSQAVAFWCDPISGHATLYWYRQILGQGPELLVQFQDESVVDDSQLPKDRFSAERLKGVDSTLKIQPAELGDSAMYLCASSPDRDEAFFGQGTRLTVV.

The chain joins TRBV5-1 to TRBJ2-3; possibly TRBD1 for D (5 bases). CDR1 SGHRS and CDR2 YFSETQ come from the germline V gene. Trimming cost V 4 bases and J 5 bases, with 11 bases left between them. This CDR3 contains 13 residues. The DNA for the CDR3 is TGCGCCAGCAGCCAACGGACACGAGATACGCAGTATTTT. Its translation is CASSQRTRDTQYF.

This clone occurred a few times. Other DNA sequences in the same sample also yield this CDR3. The chain has TRBV15 and TRBJ2-3; D ambiguous. CDR3 length equals 13 residues. CDR1 and CDR2 (germline): LNHNV, YYDKDF (reference sequence). Trimming left V 5 bases short and J 6 bases short, with 12 bases between. The CDR3 spells CATSGQSGDTQYF. DNA for the CDR3: TGTGCCACCAGCGGGCAGAGTGGGGATACGCAGTATTTT.

This sequence joins TRBV4-2 and TRBJ2-4; the match to TRBD2 covers 11 bases. This CDR3 has 19 residues. CDR1 is LGHNA and CDR2 is YNFKEQ in the germline V gene. The trim removed 1 base at V and 7 bases at J, leaving 15 bases unmatched. DNA for the CDR3: TGTGCCAGCAGCCAAGGGCATAGCGGGAGGGCCAGGGGCCAGAACATTCAGTACTTC. Residues: CASSQGHSGRARGQNIQYF.

The rearrangement links TRBV2 to TRBJ1-5; possibly TRBD1 for D (5 bases). The V gene's germline CDR1 is SNHLY and CDR2 FYNNEI. V was clipped by 4 bases and J by 3 bases, with 7 bases between them. This CDR3 is built from 13 residues. The CDR3 DNA follows: TGTGCCAGCAGTGTTGGGGCCAATCAGCCCCAGCATTTT. Its protein product is CASSVGANQPQHF.

Only a few counts were recorded for this clone. The chain is built from TRBV11-3 and TRBJ2-1; D not resolved. CDR1 is SGHNT and CDR2 is YENEEA in the germline V gene. V shed 2 bases and J shed 10 bases, with 12 bases lying between them. The CDR3 extends over 13 amino acids. This CDR3 reads CASSLRLEWEQFF. The DNA for the CDR3 is TGTGCCAGCAGCTTACGGCTAGAATGGGAGCAGTTCTTC.

This chain links TRBV7-3 with TRBJ2-7, with 10 bases that match TRBD2. The germline V gene encodes CDR1 SGHTA and CDR2 FQGTGA. The CDR3 consists of 15 residues. Trimming took 5 bases from V and 1 from J; bases not matched to a gene: 5. CDR3 nucleotide sequence: TGTGCCAGCAGCCCGAGACTAGCGGGTTCCTACGAGCAGTACTTC. Its protein product is CASSPRLAGSYEQYF.

The chain combines TRBV9 with TRBJ2-7, with 9 bases aligning to TRBD2. The CDR3 loop spans 13 amino acids. The V gene end was trimmed by 4 bases and the J gene end by 5 bases; junction bases not matched to a gene: 4. The germline V gene has CDR1 SGDLS and CDR2 YYNGEE. CDR3 sequence: CASSHSGRDEQYF. CDR3 DNA sequence: TGTGCCAGCAGCCATAGCGGGAGAGACGAGCAGTACTTC. Full variable domain (missing parts from reference TRBV9 and TRBJ2-7): DSGVTQTPKHLITATGQRVTLRCSPRSGDLSVYWYQQSLDQGLQFLIQYYNGEERAKGNILERFSAQQFPDLHSELNLSSLELGDSALYFCASSHSGRDEQYFGPGTRLTVT.

CDR3 loop: CACFRDSGGNTIYF. CDR3 DNA sequence: TGTGCCTGTTTCCGGGACAGCGGAGGAAACACCATATATTTT. The chain joins TRBV30 to TRBJ1-3; 7 nucleotides line up with TRBD1. V lost 6 bases, J lost 4 bases, and 9 bases stayed unmatched. CDR3 length equals 14 residues. Germline V gene lookup returns CDR1 GTSNPN and CDR2 SVGIG (reference sequence). The entire variable domain, with the rest obtained from reference TRBV30 and TRBJ1-3, is as follows: SQTIHQWPATLVQPVGSPLSLECTVEGTSNPNLYWYRQAAGRGLQLLFYSVGIGQISSEVPQNLSASRPQDRQFILSSKKLLLSDSGFYLCACFRDSGGNTIYFGEGSWLTVV.

V and J are TRBV2 and TRBJ2-2; 13 nucleotides agree with TRBD2. The germline V gene has CDR1 SNHLY and CDR2 FYNNEI. V dropped 8 bases and J dropped 5; count of bases not matched to a gene: 11. The CDR3 loop spans 17 amino acids. CDR3 in DNA: TGTGCCAGCGGCGGGGGACTAGCGGGGCTGAGGACCGGGGAGCTGTTTTTT. Protein product: CASGGGLAGLRTGELFF.

The chain has TRBV27 and TRBJ1-2, with D hard to call. Germline V lookup: CDR1 MNHEY, CDR2 SMNVEV (reference sequence). V lost 8 bases and J 4 bases, leaving 23 bases between the germline ends. The CDR3 loop spans 16 amino acids. The CDR3 DNA reads TGTGCCAGCCGACCAATAGAAATAACGGGAGTCTATGGCTACACCTTC. Its translation is CASRPIEITGVYGYTF.